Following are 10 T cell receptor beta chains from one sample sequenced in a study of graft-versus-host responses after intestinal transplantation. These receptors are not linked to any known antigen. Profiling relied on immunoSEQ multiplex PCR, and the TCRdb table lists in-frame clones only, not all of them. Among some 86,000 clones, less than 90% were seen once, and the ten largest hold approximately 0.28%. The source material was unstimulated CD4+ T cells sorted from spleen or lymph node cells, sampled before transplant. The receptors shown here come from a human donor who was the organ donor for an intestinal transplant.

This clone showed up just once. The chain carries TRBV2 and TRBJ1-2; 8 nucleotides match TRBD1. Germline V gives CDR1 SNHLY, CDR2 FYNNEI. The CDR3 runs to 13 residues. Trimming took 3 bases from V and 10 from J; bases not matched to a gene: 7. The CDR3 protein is CASSESDRGTYTF. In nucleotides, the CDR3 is TGTGCCAGCAGTGAGTCAGACAGGGGAACCTACACCTTC.

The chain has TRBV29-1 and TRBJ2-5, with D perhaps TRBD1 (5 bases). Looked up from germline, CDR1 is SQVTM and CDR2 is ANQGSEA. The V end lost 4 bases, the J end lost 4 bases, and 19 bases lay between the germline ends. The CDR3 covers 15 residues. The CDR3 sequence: CSVVQTRTRGETQYF. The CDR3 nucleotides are TGCAGCGTTGTCCAAACCCGGACAAGGGGAGAGACCCAGTACTTC.

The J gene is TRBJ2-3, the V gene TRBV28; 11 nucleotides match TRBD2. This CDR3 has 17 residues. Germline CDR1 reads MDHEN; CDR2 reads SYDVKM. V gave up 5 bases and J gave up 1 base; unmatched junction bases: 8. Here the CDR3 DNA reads TGTGCCAGCAGTCCGACTAGCGGGATACCAGGCACAGATACGCAGTATTTT. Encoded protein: CASSPTSGIPGTDTQYF.

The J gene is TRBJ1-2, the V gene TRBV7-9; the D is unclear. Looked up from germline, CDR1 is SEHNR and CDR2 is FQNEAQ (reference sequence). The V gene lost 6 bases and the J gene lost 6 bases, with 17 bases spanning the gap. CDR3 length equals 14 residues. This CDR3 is CASRNPRINNGYTF. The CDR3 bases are TGTGCCAGCAGGAATCCCCGAATAAACAATGGCTACACCTTC.

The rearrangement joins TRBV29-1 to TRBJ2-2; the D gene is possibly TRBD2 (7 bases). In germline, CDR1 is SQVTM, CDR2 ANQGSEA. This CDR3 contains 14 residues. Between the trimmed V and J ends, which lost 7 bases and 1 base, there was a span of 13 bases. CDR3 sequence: CSGRGGLNTGELFF. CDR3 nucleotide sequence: TGCAGCGGTCGCGGGGGCCTGAACACCGGGGAGCTGTTTTTT.

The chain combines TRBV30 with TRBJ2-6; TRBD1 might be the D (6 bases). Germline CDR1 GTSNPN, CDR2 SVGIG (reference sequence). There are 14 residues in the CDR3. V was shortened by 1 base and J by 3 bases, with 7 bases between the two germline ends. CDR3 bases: TGTGCCTGGAGTGGACAGGTTGGGGCCAACGTCCTGACTTTC. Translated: CAWSGQVGANVLTF.

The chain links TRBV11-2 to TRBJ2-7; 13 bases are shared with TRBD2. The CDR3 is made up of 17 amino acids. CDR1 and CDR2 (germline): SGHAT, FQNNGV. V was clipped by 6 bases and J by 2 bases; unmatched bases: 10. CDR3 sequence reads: CASRSPGLAGRPYEQYF. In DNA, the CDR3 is TGTGCCAGCAGGTCTCCGGGACTAGCGGGGAGGCCCTACGAGCAGTACTTC.

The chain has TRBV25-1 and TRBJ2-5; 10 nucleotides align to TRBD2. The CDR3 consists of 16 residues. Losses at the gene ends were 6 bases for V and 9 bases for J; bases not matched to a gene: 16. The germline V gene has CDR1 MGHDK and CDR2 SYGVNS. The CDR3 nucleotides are TGTGCCAGCAGCCAGCCGGGACTAGCGTTTCTGGAGGCCCAGTACTTC. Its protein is CASSQPGLAFLEAQYF.

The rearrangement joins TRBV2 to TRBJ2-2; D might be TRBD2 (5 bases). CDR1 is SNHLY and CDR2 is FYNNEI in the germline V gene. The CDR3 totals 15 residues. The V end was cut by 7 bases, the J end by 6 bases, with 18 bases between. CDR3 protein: CASIPQPGKAGELFF. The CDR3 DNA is TGTGCCAGCATCCCCCAGCCGGGGAAAGCCGGGGAGCTGTTTTTT.

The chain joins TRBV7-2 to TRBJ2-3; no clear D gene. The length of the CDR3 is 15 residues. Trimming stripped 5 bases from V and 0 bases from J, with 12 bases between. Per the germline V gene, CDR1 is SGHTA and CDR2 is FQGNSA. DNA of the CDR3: TGTGCCAGCAGCCTTCAGGCCTCTAGCACAGATACGCAGTATTTT. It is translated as CASSLQASSTDTQYF.